Detailed here is one TCR beta chain. Its antigen is not known. CDR3 length: 13 residues. Germline values: CDR1 LGHDT, CDR2 YNNKEL (reference sequence). The data belong to a study of T cells expressing NK-cell markers. Study outcomes and limitations: Topping the CD3+CD56-NKG2C+ fraction as well were these clonotypes, in several donors. Among CD8+ T cells from five or six donors, dominant NKG2C+ clonotypes accounted for roughly 1.0-8%. Unclear, still, was the HCMV specificity of the expanded NKG2C+ T cell clones.

Generation of TCR beta cDNA was performed by 5'RACE template switching incorporating UMIs. TCRdb re-analyzed the 5' RACE reads; it lists each CDR3 protein once, without DNA. In all, the sample yields about 550,000 distinct CDR3 sequences. This receptor was identified in a man aged 18-30 years in good health. The source material was blood T cells: a sorted CD56 or NKG2C T cell subset, CD4+ or CD8+ T cells, or bulk PBMC T cells (not recorded which). The chain combines TRBV3-1 with TRBJ2-3. The CDR3 sequence is CASSQDGGDTQYF.